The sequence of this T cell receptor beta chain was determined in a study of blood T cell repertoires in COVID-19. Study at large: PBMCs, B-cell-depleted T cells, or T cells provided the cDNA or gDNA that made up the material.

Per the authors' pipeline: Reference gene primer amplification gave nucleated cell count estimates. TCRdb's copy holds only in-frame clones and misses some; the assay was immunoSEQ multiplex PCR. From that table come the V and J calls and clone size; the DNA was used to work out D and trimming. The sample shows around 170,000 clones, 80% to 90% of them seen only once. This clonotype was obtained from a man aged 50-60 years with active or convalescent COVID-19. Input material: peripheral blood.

This chain's CDR3 is CASSLSPFETQYF. The CDR3 DNA follows: TGTGCCAGCAGTTTATCTCCCTTTGAGACCCAGTACTTC. The V call is TRBV28, the J call TRBJ2-5; unclear D gene. This CDR3 has 13 residues. V gave up 1 base and J gave up 5 bases, with 8 bases separating them. The V gene's germline CDR1 is MDHEN and CDR2 SYDVKM.